This T cell receptor (beta chain) appears in the sequencing data of a study of blood T cell repertoires in COVID-19. Study-level background: There were acute and convalescent COVID-19 samples, and they came from the United States, Italy and Spain.

This clone was counted only a few times. Assay: immunoSEQ multiplex PCR; the TCRdb copy retains only in-frame clones and omits some. Of some 83,000 clones in the sample, about three quarters were seen once. The CDR3 is 14 amino acids. Sequencing input: peripheral blood. V and J are TRBV21-1 and TRBJ1-2; TRBD1, the D gene given by the table, was not confirmed from the DNA. TRBV21-1 is flagged as a pseudogene. This clonotype was obtained from a woman older than 75 with acute or convalescent COVID-19. The CDR3 bases are TGTGCCAGCAGCACAAAAATTGGGACAGATAACTACACCTTC. The encoded protein is CASSTKIGTDNYTF.